This TCR beta chain was identified in a study of blood T cell repertoires in COVID-19 (dated by TCRdb to the early 2020s). About the investigation overall: The collaborator samples originated in the United States, Italy and Spain and spanned the acute and convalescent phases of COVID-19. The material from the prospective study consisted of cDNA or gDNA derived from T cells, B-cell-depleted T cells, or PBMCs. Subjects who had been exposed to COVID-19, were actively infected with it, or had recovered from it provided the deeply sampled blood TCRbeta repertoires that made up the dataset. The repertoires were made available in a free public database intended to serve as a resource for research on the immune response to SARS-CoV-2. The samples were drawn from two sources: the first 160 participants of the ongoing ImmuneRACE study, and over 950 subjects contributed by 6 global collaborators. A de-identified subject ID, COVID-19 status, age in years and sex were almost always included in the sample metadata. Where available, HLA class I and class II types were obtained from metadata supplied by the sample provider rather than from assay-based typing. The paper's findings and limits, for the study overall: Clinical and demographic metadata were provided uncurated, with the amount varying by source and participant.

From a lookup of the germline V gene (reference sequence), CDR1 and CDR2 are DFQATT and SNEGSKA. From cysteine to phenylalanine, the CDR3 is 14 amino acids long. The read is trimmed to its CDR3 DNA, 42 bases read in frame from base 1. V ends up 3 bases short and J 0 bases short, with an unmatched junction base count of 3. TCRbeta CDR3 regions were amplified from genomic DNA using the immunoSEQ Assay, a bias-controlled multiplex PCR. Regarding the original processing steps: The number of nucleated cells in each sample was estimated from the amplification of reference gene primers within the assay. Sequence reads were collapsed and filtered to measure the absolute abundance of every unique TCRbeta CDR3 rearrangement. Productive Simpson clonality was computed per sample as the square root of Simpson's diversity index over productive rearrangements. The immuneACCESS repertoire file appears here via TCRdb, limited to in-frame rearrangements. These files lack a portion of the clones; in checked studies, under half of the deficit traces to unresolved V genes, and the cause of the others is not known. The DNA gave D and trimming, while V, J and clone size come from that table. In all, the sample holds 250,000 to 300,000 clones, and approximately 87% of those were seen once. Jointly, the top ten make up roughly 12% of the sample.

A note on this clone: Its specific antigen is unknown. Within one base of it there is no much larger clone, and no base qualities were kept.

One collaborating source in Seattle enrolled patients during active infection and followed them longitudinally through the course of disease. The collaborating institutions used their own protocols to collect whole blood in K2EDTA tubes. For TCRbeta analysis, collaborators shipped samples in one of three forms: frozen whole blood, isolated PBMCs, or DNA extracted from either of those sample types. The rearranged segments are TRBV20-1 and TRBJ2-7, with 9 middle bases fitting TRBD2. Material: peripheral blood. This clonotype was sampled from a woman aged 30 to 39 with COVID-19, enrolled during active disease. Here is the DNA: TGCAGTGCTAGTCTAGCGGGGAGCTCCTACGAGCAGTACTTC. The encoded protein is CSASLAGSSYEQYF.